Below, 31 T cell receptor beta chains from the same sample are listed, as sequenced in a study of CD8 T cells in ankylosing spondylitis. The study, taken as a whole, reports: Roughly 8 highly homologous variants made up a TCR beta motif that seemed to typify ankylosing spondylitis blood.

TCRdb redid the calling of the 5' RACE reads with MiXCR, one entry per CDR3 protein. The table records about 540,000 distinct CDR3 sequences, about an eighth of them present only once. Antigens of these TCRs are unknown. The sequenced material came from blood, either unsorted or a sorted T cell fraction (not recorded which). The receptors come from a male donor with ankylosing spondylitis.

This clonotype turned up a few times. The chain joins TRBV5-6 to TRBJ2-1, with a tentative D call TRBD2 (6 bases). Germline CDR1 reads SGHDT; CDR2 reads YYEEEE. V shed 4 bases and J shed 0 bases, with 14 bases lying between them. CDR3 length equals 16 residues. As DNA, the CDR3 is TGTGCCAGCAGCGAGGGACTTCCGAGCTCCTACAATGAGCAGTTCTTC. It translates to CASSEGLPSSYNEQFF.

This clonotype was counted many times. The chain combines TRBV5-1 with TRBJ1-1; D gene ambiguous. CDR3 length: 13 residues. Looked up from germline, CDR1 is SGHRS and CDR2 is YFSETQ. Trimming shortened V by 5 bases and J by 3 bases, and 11 bases separated the two germline ends. CDR3 sequence: CASRFGPDTEAFF. CDR3 DNA: TGCGCCAGCAGATTTGGGCCGGACACTGAAGCTTTCTTT.

The V gene is TRBV5-1, the J gene TRBJ1-1; D uncertain. The CDR3 loop spans 15 amino acids. Germline lookup yields CDR1 SGHRS and CDR2 YFSETQ. V lost 3 bases to trimming and J lost 2 bases, with 14 bases between them. For the CDR3, the DNA is TGCGCCAGCAGCTCGGCTGACCCGTCTAACACTGAAGCTTTCTTT. Its translation is CASSSADPSNTEAFF.

The CDR3, as DNA: TGTGCCACCAGTGACCCAGGAGGACAGGGGGCCAATGAGCAGTTCTTC. Its translation is CATSDPGGQGANEQFF. J is TRBJ2-1 and V is TRBV24-1; 11 bases map to TRBD1. Per the germline V gene, CDR1 is KGHDR and CDR2 is SFDVKD. This CDR3 has 16 residues. Trimming at V came to 4 bases and at J to 6 bases, leaving 7 bases not matched to a gene.

CDR3 nucleotides: TGTGCCAGCAGCCAAGATTGGTGGGAACAGACTAATGAAAAACTGTTTTTT. Protein product: CASSQDWWEQTNEKLFF. The chain is built from TRBV3-1 and TRBJ1-4; D is undetermined. Trimming cost V 0 bases and J 2 bases, with 13 bases left between them. The length of the CDR3 is 17 residues. Germline values: CDR1 LGHDT, CDR2 YNNKEL (reference sequence).

The chain employs TRBV5-1 and TRBJ2-2; the D gene is possibly TRBD1 (5 bases). There are 12 residues in the CDR3. Trimming took off 4 bases at V and 6 bases at J, with 7 bases between the two ends. The germline gives CDR1 SGHRS, CDR2 YFSETQ. The CDR3 sequence is CASSRGSGELFF. DNA for the CDR3: TGCGCCAGCAGCAGGGGTTCCGGGGAGCTGTTTTTT.

The rearrangement links TRBV7-2 to TRBJ2-7, with 12 bases identical to TRBD2. This CDR3 region has 17 residues. V shed 2 bases and J 0 bases; nucleotides not matched to a gene: 5. Germline loops: CDR1 SGHTA, CDR2 FQGNSA. The CDR3 loop is CASSLRGGLAGSYEQYV. CDR3 in DNA: TGTGCCAGCAGCTTAAGAGGGGGACTAGCGGGCTCCTACGAGCAGTACGTC.

This clonotype was observed a few times. This chain connects TRBV12-3 or TRBV12-4 to TRBJ1-2; 7 nucleotides line up with TRBD1. The CDR3 loop spans 13 amino acids. The J segment lost 6 bases and the V segment lost 4 bases, leaving 5 bases of the junction unmatched. CDR3 amino acids: CASSSGTADGYTF. For the CDR3, the DNA is TGTGCCAGCAGTTCCGGGACAGCCGATGGCTACACCTTC.

This clonotype was seen just once. The V gene is TRBV14, the J gene TRBJ1-1; tentative D call: TRBD1 (6 bases). Germline CDR1 and CDR2: SGHDN and FVKESK. This CDR3 has 15 amino acids. The ends were cut back, 0 bases at V and 10 bases at J, with 18 bases in the middle. The CDR3 sequence is CASSQDWGPGFPAFF. The CDR3 coding sequence is TGTGCCAGCAGCCAAGATTGGGGGCCCGGCTTTCCAGCTTTCTTT.

The J gene is TRBJ1-1, the V gene TRBV20-1; D is ambiguous. The ends were cut back, 2 bases at V and 0 bases at J, with 7 bases in the middle. Per the germline V gene, CDR1 is DFQATT and CDR2 is SNEGSKA (reference sequence). CDR3 length: 13 amino acids. CDR3 residues: CSARIRVNTEAFF. The CDR3 DNA sequence: TGCAGTGCTAGAATACGGGTGAACACTGAAGCTTTCTTT.

This clonotype showed up many times. This rearrangement joins TRBV3-1 to TRBJ1-2; D remains unclear. Germline CDR1 reads LGHDT; CDR2 reads YNNKEL (reference sequence). The CDR3 runs to 12 residues. V was trimmed by 1 base and J by 3 bases, leaving 3 bases between them. The CDR3 DNA is TGTGCCAGCAGCCAAGGCTACTATGGCTACACCTTC. Its protein is CASSQGYYGYTF. The full variable domain, its missing parts supplied by reference TRBV3-1 and TRBJ1-2, is DTAVSQTPKYLVTQMGNDKSIKCEQNLGHDTMYWYKQDSKKFLKIMFSYNNKELIINETVPNRFSPKSPDKAHLNLHINSLELGDSAVYFCASSQGYYGYTFGSGTRLTVV.

Many counts were recorded for this clonotype. The V gene is TRBV20-1, the J gene TRBJ2-5, with a tentative D call TRBD2 (6 bases). The CDR3 totals 13 residues. Trimming shortened V by 1 base and J by 4 bases, and 10 bases separated the two germline ends. The germline V gene has CDR1 DFQATT and CDR2 SNEGSKA (reference sequence). CDR3 amino acids: CSARGLDGETQYF. In DNA, the CDR3 is TGCAGTGCTAGAGGACTAGACGGAGAGACCCAGTACTTC.

The chain joins TRBV12-3 or TRBV12-4 to TRBJ1-2, with D uncertain. This CDR3 is built from 12 residues. The germline V and J ends were trimmed by 3 bases and 8 bases, with 10 bases remaining between them. The CDR3, as DNA: TGTGCCAGCAGTTTGTATCCGGACGGCTACACCTTC. It is translated as CASSLYPDGYTF.

Note on this clonotype: Only one base separates this from a far larger clonotype, so it likely reflects a read error. The chain's CDR3 is CASSAGTANTKAFF. Written as DNA, the CDR3 is TGCGCCAGCTCAGCCGGGACGGCGAACACTAAAGCTTTCTTT. V usage is TRBV5-1 and J usage is TRBJ1-1, with a weak D call TRBD1 (5 bases). Looked up from germline, CDR1 is SGHRS and CDR2 is YFSETQ. The CDR3 spans 14 residues.

This clonotype occurred many times. The chain combines TRBV5-1 with TRBJ2-3; TRBD2 matches 9 bases. CDR3 length: 18 residues. Germline CDR1 SGHRS, CDR2 YFSETQ. Trimming at V came to 1 base and at J to 0 bases, leaving 9 bases not matched to a gene. The DNA for the CDR3 is TGCGCCAGCAGCTTGTTGGGGCCGACTAGCGGAAGCACAGATACGCAGTATTTT. This sequence encodes CASSLLGPTSGSTDTQYF.

This clonotype was observed a handful of times. The chain combines TRBV7-8 with TRBJ2-7; the D is unclear. V was cut by 1 base and J by 0 bases, with 7 bases left in between. The CDR3 consists of 14 residues. CDR1 is SGHVS, CDR2 FQNEAQ, per germline. CDR3 nucleotides: TGTGCCAGCAGCTTAGGGGCACGCTCCTACGAGCAGTACGTC. This encodes CASSLGARSYEQYV.

This chain uses TRBV29-1 with TRBJ2-1, with 9 bases aligning to TRBD1. The CDR3 is 13 amino acids. Germline V gene lookup returns CDR1 SQVTM and CDR2 ANQGSEA. V lost 5 bases, J lost 8 bases, and 7 bases stayed unmatched. Here the CDR3 DNA reads TGCAGCGTTTCAGCCACAGGGGGCGATGAGCAGTTCTTC. Translating it yields CSVSATGGDEQFF.

This clonotype was counted many times. The genes are TRBV2 and TRBJ2-7; no definite D call. Trimming took 4 bases from V and 6 from J, leaving 7 bases between them. This CDR3 region has 11 residues. Germline-derived CDR1 and CDR2 are SNHLY and FYNNEI. CDR3 protein: CASSGGGEQYF. The CDR3 region has the DNA TGTGCCAGCAGTGGTGGCGGCGAGCAGTACTTC. Using reference TRBV2 and TRBJ2-7 for the parts outside the CDR3, the full variable domain is EPEVTQTPSHQVTQMGQEVILRCVPISNHLYFYWYRQILGQKVEFLVSFYNNEISEKSEIFDDQFSVERPDGSNFTLKIRSTKLEDSAMYFCASSGGGEQYFGPGTRLTVT.

The V call is TRBV18, the J call TRBJ1-5; D is perhaps TRBD1 (6 bases). Trimming stripped 3 bases from V and 3 bases from J, with 15 bases between. In germline, CDR1 is KGHSH, CDR2 LQKENI. This CDR3 is 16 amino acids long. The DNA of the CDR3 is TGTGCCAGCTCACCCCGGGGAGGGGGGGCCAATCAGCCCCAGCATTTT. This sequence encodes CASSPRGGGANQPQHF.

This clonotype has more than one count but fewer than ten. The chain joins TRBV20-1 to TRBJ2-1, with D tentatively TRBD2 (6 bases). The V and J ends lost 0 bases and 4 bases respectively, with 13 bases between them. Germline values: CDR1 DFQATT, CDR2 SNEGSKA (reference sequence). This CDR3 comprises 15 residues. CDR3 in amino acids: CSARDILAPYNEQFF. DNA of the CDR3: TGCAGTGCTAGAGATATCCTAGCGCCTTACAATGAGCAGTTCTTC.

This clonotype was counted a few times. The V call is TRBV11-1, the J call TRBJ1-2; D unclear. This CDR3 spans 13 amino acids. V shed 3 bases and J shed 8 bases, with 13 bases lying between them. CDR1 is SGHAT and CDR2 is FQDESV in the germline V gene (reference sequence). The CDR3 DNA reads as TGTGCCAGCAGCTTGGACGGAGAACTGGGCTACACCTTC. Translation: CASSLDGELGYTF.

This clonotype was found many times. This chain connects TRBV5-1 to TRBJ2-1; D gene ambiguous. The CDR3 is 12 residues long. The germline V gene has CDR1 SGHRS and CDR2 YFSETQ. V was clipped by 4 bases and J by 2 bases, with 4 bases between them. The CDR3 DNA follows: TGCGCCAGCAGCGTACCCTACAATGAGCAGTTCTTC. This codes for CASSVPYNEQFF.

This clonotype was counted a few times. The V gene is TRBV16, the J gene TRBJ2-6, with D possibly matching TRBD2 (5 bases). Looked up from germline, CDR1 is KGHSY and CDR2 is FQNENV. Trimming pared 6 bases from V and 7 bases from J, leaving 10 bases between. CDR3 length equals 13 residues. The chain's CDR3 is CASRLGEANVLTF. The CDR3 DNA sequence: TGTGCCAGCAGACTGGGAGAAGCCAACGTCCTGACTTTC.

CDR3 sequence: CASSIGQGAETQYF. In nucleotides, the CDR3 is TGCGCCAGCAGCATAGGACAGGGGGCAGAGACCCAGTACTTC. The chain carries TRBV5-1 and TRBJ2-5; 11 nucleotides align to TRBD1. The CDR3 has 14 amino acids. Germline loops: CDR1 SGHRS, CDR2 YFSETQ. V shed 4 bases, J shed 4 bases, and the junction held 3 bases outside the gene matches.

The gene calls are TRBV7-2 and TRBJ2-1; maybe TRBD2 (6 bases). V dropped 6 bases and J dropped 0 bases, with 15 bases sitting between them. The CDR3 is made up of 16 amino acids. The germline V gene encodes CDR1 SGHTA and CDR2 FQGNSA. The CDR3 sequence is CASSRPLATSYNEQFF. As DNA, the CDR3 is TGTGCCAGCAGTCGTCCCCTAGCGACCTCCTACAATGAGCAGTTCTTC.

The chain recombines TRBV5-1 with TRBJ2-3, with no clear D. The CDR3 consists of 15 residues. Germline-derived CDR1 and CDR2 are SGHRS and YFSETQ. Trimming removed 4 bases from V and 4 bases from J, with 16 bases in between. The CDR3 protein is CASSPAMIRADTQYF. Written as DNA, the CDR3 is TGCGCCAGCAGCCCGGCTATGATTAGGGCAGATACGCAGTATTTT.

This clonotype has ten or more counts. The rearrangement links TRBV7-9 to TRBJ1-4; D not resolved. CDR3 length: 15 amino acids. V was trimmed by 6 bases and J by 8 bases, leaving 19 bases between them. Germline assignment: CDR1 SEHNR and CDR2 FQNEAQ (reference sequence). The CDR3: CASSLFRSRQEKLFF. In nucleotides, the CDR3 is TGTGCCAGCAGTCTCTTCCGCTCGCGTCAGGAAAAACTGTTTTTT.

The chain carries TRBV24-1 and TRBJ2-1; 8 nucleotides align to TRBD2. The CDR3 totals 17 residues. The germline CDR1 and CDR2 sequences are KGHDR and SFDVKD. The trim removed 1 base at V and 5 bases at J, leaving 9 bases unmatched. The CDR3 loop reads CATSDFKGLEVNNEQFF. Written as DNA, the CDR3 is TGTGCCACCAGTGATTTTAAGGGACTAGAAGTTAACAATGAGCAGTTCTTC.

This clonotype has a count of ten or more. J is TRBJ2-1 and V is TRBV5-1; TRBD2 agrees at 11 bases. The germline V gene encodes CDR1 SGHRS and CDR2 YFSETQ. With 0 bases clipped from V and 9 bases from J, the junction kept 5 bases outside the gene matches. This CDR3 contains 15 residues. This chain's CDR3 is CASSLVIAGGGEQFF. CDR3 nucleotide sequence: TGCGCCAGCAGCTTGGTTATAGCGGGAGGGGGTGAGCAGTTCTTC.

This clonotype showed up many times. The chain is built from TRBV7-9 and TRBJ1-2, with D unclear. The CDR3 is 12 amino acids. Germline V CDR1 and CDR2: SEHNR, FQNEAQ (reference sequence). Trimming left V 6 bases short and J 3 bases short, with 8 bases between. The CDR3 is CASSGGYYGYTF. The CDR3 DNA sequence: TGTGCCAGCAGTGGCGGGTACTATGGCTACACCTTC.

V and J are TRBV7-9 and TRBJ1-2, with 10 nucleotides matching TRBD1. Unmatched junction bases numbered 9, after V lost 10 bases and J lost 4 bases. Germline V gene data show CDR1 as SEHNR and CDR2 as FQNEAQ (reference sequence). The CDR3 is made up of 14 amino acids. CDR3 in amino acids: CATRDRGYFYGYTF. CDR3 DNA sequence: TGTGCCACCCGGGACAGGGGTTATTTCTATGGCTACACCTTC.